The entry that follows covers one TCR beta chain sequence. Its specificity is not known. Autoimmune disease history or systemic immunosuppression excluded patients. This sample stems from a study of OX40 agonist ivuxolimab in advanced cancers. Looking at the study overall: The mean age was approximately 56 years, ranging from about 23 to 79, with approximately 83% of participants male. Eligibility rules accepted prior anti-PD-1, anti-PD-L1 or anti-CTLA-4 therapy, and roughly 42% had some.

This CDR3 comprises 13 residues. Germline CDR1 is SGHNT and CDR2 is YENEEA. The germline V and J ends were trimmed by 1 base and 6 bases, with 7 bases remaining between them. General observations from the study: Both CD4+ and CD8+ T cell populations in blood had undergone clonal expansion by week 6 at 0.1 to 3.0 mg/kg.

Clones were read by immunoSEQ multiplex PCR, and TCRdb kept only the in-frame ones, dropping some. Of around 95,000 clones in the sample, 85% to 95% were seen once. The receptor was derived from an adult with an advanced solid tumor such as melanoma, head and neck, liver or kidney cancer. The sequences come from CD4+ or CD8+ T cells sorted from blood, collected in a trial of the OX40 agonist ivuxolimab. The chain employs TRBV11-3 and TRBJ1-5; no clear D gene. The CDR3 nucleotides are TGTGCCAGCAGCTTAGGGAGCCGTCAGCCCCAGCATTTT. Its protein is CASSLGSRQPQHF. Full variable domain (rest looked up from reference TRBV11-3 and TRBJ1-5): EAGVVQSPRYKIIEKKQPVAFWCNPISGHNTLYWYLQNLGQGPELLIRYENEEAVDDSQLPKDRFSAERLKGVDSTLKIQPAELGDSAVYLCASSLGSRQPQHFGDGTRLSIL.